The sequence of this T cell receptor (beta chain) was determined in a study of response to subunit inactivated influenza vaccine. TCRdb fed the RT-PCR reads into MiXCR, producing one record per CDR3 protein. The sample consists of under 950,000 distinct CDR3 sequences, about 20% of them appearing once. Broader study findings: After each seasonal influenza vaccination, few new T cells are recruited, the authors suggested.

This CDR3 has 14 amino acids. The ends lost 5 bases at V and 5 bases at J; junction bases unmatched: 4. CDR1 and CDR2 from the germline V gene are SGHTA and FQGTGA. This clonotype was picked up a small number of times. Its specificity is unknown. The V and J genes are TRBV7-3 and TRBJ2-1, with TRBD2 matching over 9 bases. The receptor was derived from a man aged 45-65 years who received an inactivated influenza vaccine. Specimen: PBMCs from blood, collected 4 to 6 days after vaccination. The CDR3 is CASSRTSDDNEQFF. CDR3 bases: TGTGCCAGCAGCCGGACTAGCGACGACAATGAGCAGTTCTTC.